This entry features one T cell receptor (beta chain) sequence. What it binds is unknown. Every one of the patients relapsed after autologous stem cell transplantation (brentuximab vedotin exposure was variable). Measured with immunoSEQ multiplex PCR; TCRdb has only the in-frame clones, and not every one. The sample has about 98,000 clones; approximately 92% are singletons. This specimen belongs to a study of PD-1 blockade in classical Hodgkin lymphoma. Whole-study findings and limits: Baseline diversity in complete responders resembled that of newly diagnosed patients. Individuals initiating nivolumab under 1 year after ASCT were excluded.

Germline V gives CDR1 ENHRY, CDR2 SYGVKD. V dropped 3 bases and J dropped 4; count of bases not matched to a gene: 11. CDR3 size: 17 residues. The sample was peripheral blood mononuclear cells (PBMCs), taken at baseline. This clonotype originated in a human donor with classical Hodgkin lymphoma. The rearrangement links TRBV10-3 to TRBJ2-2; 7 nucleotides agree with TRBD2. The CDR3 DNA sequence: TGTGCCATCAGTGAAGTGGCAGGACTAGGGGTCACCGGGGAGCTGTTTTTT. This gives the protein CAISEVAGLGVTGELFF.